This TCR beta chain was recorded in a study of OX40 agonist ivuxolimab in advanced cancers. Overall study: An agonistic anti-OX40 (CD134) antibody, ivuxolimab, was used to treat the patients.

This clone showed up just once. Per germline, CDR1 MGHDK and CDR2 SYGVNS. This CDR3 contains 14 residues. V was trimmed by 4 bases and J by 3 bases, leaving 11 bases between them. Only in-frame clones appear in the TCRdb table, and some are missing; sequencing was by immunoSEQ multiplex PCR. The sample includes roughly 71,000 clones, about 85% of them seen just once. V and J are TRBV25-1 and TRBJ2-3, with D unresolved. The sample here was CD4+ or CD8+ T cells sorted from blood, taken in a trial of the OX40 agonist ivuxolimab. The sequence was obtained from an adult with an advanced solid tumor such as melanoma, head and neck, liver or kidney cancer. DNA of the CDR3: TGTGCCAGCAGTGGATCTCCGCGGACAGATACGCAGTATTTT. Protein: CASSGSPRTDTQYF.